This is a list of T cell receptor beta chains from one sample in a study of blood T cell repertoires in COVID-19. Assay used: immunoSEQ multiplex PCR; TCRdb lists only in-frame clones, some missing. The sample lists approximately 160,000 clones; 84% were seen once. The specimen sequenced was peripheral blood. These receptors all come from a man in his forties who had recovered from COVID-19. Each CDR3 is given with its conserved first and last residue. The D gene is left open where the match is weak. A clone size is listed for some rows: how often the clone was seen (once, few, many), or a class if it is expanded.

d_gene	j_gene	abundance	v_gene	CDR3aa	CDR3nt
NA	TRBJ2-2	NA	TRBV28	CAVAETNTGELFF	TGTGCCGTAGCGGAGACAAACACCGGGGAGCTGTTTTTT
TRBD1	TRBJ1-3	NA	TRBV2	CASSKPDRASGNTIYF	TGTGCCAGCAGTAAGCCGGACAGGGCCTCTGGAAACACCATATATTTT
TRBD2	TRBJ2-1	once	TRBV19	CASSILAGGGGEQFF	TGTGCCAGTAGTATCTTGGCGGGAGGGGGGGGTGAGCAGTTCTTC
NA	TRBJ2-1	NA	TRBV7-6	CASSLGPGQNNEQFF	TGTGCCAGCAGCTTAGGGCCGGGACAAAATAATGAGCAGTTCTTC
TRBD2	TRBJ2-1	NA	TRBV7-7	CASSPSRSGRLDEQFF	TGTGCTAGCAGCCCCAGTAGGAGCGGGAGGTTGGATGAGCAGTTCTTC
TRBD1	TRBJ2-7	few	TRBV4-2	CASSQDPRGQDEQYF	TGTGCCAGCAGCCAAGATCCCAGGGGGCAAGACGAGCAGTACTTC
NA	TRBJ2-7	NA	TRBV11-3	CASSQVDTEQYF	TGTGCCAGCAGCCAGGTGGACACCGAGCAGTACTTC
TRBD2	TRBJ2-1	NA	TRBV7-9	CAQRDGSYNEQFF	TGTGCCCAGCGGGATGGATCCTACAATGAGCAGTTCTTC
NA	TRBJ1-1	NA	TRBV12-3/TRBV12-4	CASSPRGVTEAFF	TGTGCCAGCAGTCCCCGGGGGGTTACTGAAGCTTTCTTT
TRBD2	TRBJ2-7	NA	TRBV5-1	CASSLGGTSGMYEQYF	TGCGCCAGCAGCTTGGGGGGGACTAGCGGGATGTACGAGCAGTACTTC
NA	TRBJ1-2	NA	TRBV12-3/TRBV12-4	CASSPTEYGYTF	TGTGCCAGCAGCCCCACAGAGTATGGCTACACCTTC
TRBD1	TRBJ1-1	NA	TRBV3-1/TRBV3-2	CASSQDQTGGGTEAFF	TGTGCCAGCAGCCAAGATCAAACAGGGGGGGGGACTGAAGCTTTCTTT
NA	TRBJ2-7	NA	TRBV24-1	CATAPRENTYEQYF	TGTGCCACGGCACCCCGTGAAAATACCTACGAGCAGTACTTC
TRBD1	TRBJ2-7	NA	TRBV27	CASSFLAGQGFVDEQYF	TGTGCCAGCAGTTTCCTTGCCGGACAGGGGTTTGTCGACGAGCAGTACTTC
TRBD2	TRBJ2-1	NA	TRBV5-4	CASSLRTGTRDNEQFF	TGTGCCAGCAGCTTGAGGACGGGGACTAGGGATAATGAGCAGTTCTTC
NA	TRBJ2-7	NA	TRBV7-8	CASSGFDNGYEQYF	TGTGCCAGCAGCGGATTTGACAACGGCTACGAGCAGTACTTC
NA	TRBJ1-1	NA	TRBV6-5	CASNRVEDTEAFF	TGTGCCAGCAACCGGGTTGAGGACACTGAAGCTTTCTTT
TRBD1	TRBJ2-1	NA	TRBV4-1	CASSRGQVPYNEQFF	TGCGCCAGCAGCCGGGGACAGGTACCGTACAATGAGCAGTTCTTC
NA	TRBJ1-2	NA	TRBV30	CAWGVLSYGYTF	TGTGCCTGGGGGGTCCTAAGCTATGGCTACACCTTC
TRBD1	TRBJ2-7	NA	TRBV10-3	CAIGREGQGYEQYF	TGTGCCATCGGACGTGAGGGACAGGGCTACGAGCAGTACTTC
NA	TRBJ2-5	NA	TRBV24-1	CATSDWRALGTQYF	TGTGCCACCAGTGATTGGAGAGCTTTAGGGACCCAGTACTTC
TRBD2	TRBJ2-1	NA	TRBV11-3	CASSLGLAGKTYNEQFF	TGTGCCAGCAGCTTAGGGCTAGCGGGAAAAACCTACAATGAGCAGTTCTTC
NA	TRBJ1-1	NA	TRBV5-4	CASSSPGPRRDTEAFF	TGTGCCAGCAGCTCGCCGGGTCCGAGGAGGGACACTGAAGCTTTCTTT
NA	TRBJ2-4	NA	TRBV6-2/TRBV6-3	CASSYYGRLLGKNIQYF	TGTGCCAGCAGTTACTATGGGAGGCTCTTAGGCAAAAACATTCAGTACTTC
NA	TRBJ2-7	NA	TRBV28	CASSPYGDEQYF	TGTGCCAGCAGTCCTTACGGGGACGAGCAGTACTTC
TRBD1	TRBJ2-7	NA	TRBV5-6	CASSPGTGAYEQYF	TGTGCCAGCAGCCCAGGGACAGGCGCCTACGAGCAGTACTTC
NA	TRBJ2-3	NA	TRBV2	CASNRQGVTDTQYF	TGTGCCAGCAATCGTCAGGGTGTCACAGATACGCAGTATTTT
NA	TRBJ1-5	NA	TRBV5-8	CASSFMGQRLNQPQHF	TGTGCCAGCAGCTTTATGGGGCAGCGACTCAATCAGCCCCAGCATTTT
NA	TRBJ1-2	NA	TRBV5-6	CASSLAQVLTYTF	TGTGCCAGCAGCTTGGCACAGGTCCTAACCTACACCTTC
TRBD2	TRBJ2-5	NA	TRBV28	CASSLSATSGKGGQETQYF	TGTGCCAGCAGTTTATCGGCGACTAGCGGGAAAGGGGGCCAAGAGACCCAGTACTTC
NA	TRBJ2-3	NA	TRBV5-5	CASSLTGRPSDTQYF	TGTGCCAGCAGCTTGACAGGGAGACCTTCAGATACGCAGTATTTT
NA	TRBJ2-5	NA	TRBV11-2	CASSFSWGTTQETQYF	TGTGCCAGCAGCTTTTCGTGGGGGACAACACAAGAGACCCAGTACTTC
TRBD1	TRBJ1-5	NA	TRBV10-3	CAISPGTGVNQPQHF	TGTGCCATCAGTCCCGGGACAGGGGTTAATCAGCCCCAGCATTTT
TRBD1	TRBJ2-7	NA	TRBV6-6	CASSYPGQLHEQYF	TGTGCCAGCAGCTACCCGGGACAGCTCCACGAGCAGTACTTC
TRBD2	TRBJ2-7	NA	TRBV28	CASIGLDFSYEQYF	TGTGCCAGCATAGGACTAGACTTCTCCTACGAGCAGTACTTC
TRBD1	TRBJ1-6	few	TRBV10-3	CAISEGQGVNSPLHF	TGTGCCATCAGTGAAGGCCAGGGGGTAAATTCACCCCTCCACTTT
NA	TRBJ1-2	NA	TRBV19	CASSIGQDYGYTF	TGTGCCAGTAGTATAGGACAAGACTATGGCTACACCTTC
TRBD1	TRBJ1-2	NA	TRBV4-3	CASSHEPSGQGGGYTF	TGCGCCAGCAGCCACGAGCCCTCGGGACAGGGGGGTGGCTACACCTTC
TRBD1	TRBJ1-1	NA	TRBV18	CASSPPHGQATNTEAFF	TGTGCCAGCTCACCACCTCACGGACAGGCGACGAACACTGAAGCTTTCTTT
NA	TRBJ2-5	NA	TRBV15	CATSRDVRGGQETQYF	TGTGCCACCAGCAGAGATGTTAGGGGGGGGCAAGAGACCCAGTACTTC
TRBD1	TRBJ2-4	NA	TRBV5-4	CASSPEGTVKNIQYF	TGTGCCAGCAGCCCTGAAGGGACAGTGAAAAACATTCAGTACTTC
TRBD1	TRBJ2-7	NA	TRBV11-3	CASSLGQGSNEQYF	TGTGCCAGCAGCTTGGGACAGGGCAGTAACGAGCAGTACTTC
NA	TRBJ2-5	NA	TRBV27	CASRPLGGQETQYF	TGTGCCAGCAGACCACTCGGGGGCCAAGAGACCCAGTACTTC
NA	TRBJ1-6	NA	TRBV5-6	CASSESVRSSYNSPLHF	TGTGCCAGCAGCGAGTCTGTGAGGAGCTCCTATAATTCACCCCTCCACTTT
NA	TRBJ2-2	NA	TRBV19	CASRPRVGGELFF	TGTGCCAGTAGGCCCCGAGTCGGCGGGGAGCTGTTTTTT
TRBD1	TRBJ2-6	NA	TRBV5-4	CASSEQGYGGANVLTF	TGTGCCAGCAGCGAACAGGGGTATGGTGGGGCCAACGTCCTGACTTTC
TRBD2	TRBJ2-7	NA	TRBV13	CASSIWRTSGDYEQYF	TGTGCCAGCAGCATCTGGCGGACTAGCGGGGACTACGAGCAGTACTTC
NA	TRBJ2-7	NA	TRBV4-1	CASSQDQPSSYEQYF	TGCGCCAGCAGCCAAGATCAACCGAGCTCCTACGAGCAGTACTTC
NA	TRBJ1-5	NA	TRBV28	CASSFFILSEDSVLNQPQHF	TGTGCCAGCAGTTTTTTCATTCTTTCTGAGGACAGCGTCCTCAATCAGCCCCAGCATTTT
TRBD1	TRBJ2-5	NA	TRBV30	CAWGTGYQETQYF	TGTGCCTGGGGGACAGGGTACCAAGAGACCCAGTACTTC
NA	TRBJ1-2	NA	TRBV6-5	CASSPYGGGGGYTF	TGTGCCAGCAGCCCCTATGGGGGGGGAGGTGGCTACACCTTC
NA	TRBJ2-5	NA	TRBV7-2	CASSFGLGAETQYF	TGTGCCAGCAGCTTCGGCTTGGGGGCAGAGACCCAGTACTTC
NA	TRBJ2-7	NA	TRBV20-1	CSAGIYEQYF	TGCAGTGCCGGTATCTACGAGCAGTACTTC
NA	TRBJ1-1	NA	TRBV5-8	CASSFGGQWAEAFF	TGTGCCAGCAGCTTCGGAGGACAGTGGGCTGAAGCTTTCTTT
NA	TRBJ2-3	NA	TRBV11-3	CASSPGPGEYTDTQYF	TGTGCCAGCAGCCCTGGACCAGGGGAGTACACAGATACGCAGTATTTT
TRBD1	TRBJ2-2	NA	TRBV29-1	CSVRTGSRTGELFF	TGCAGCGTCAGGACAGGGTCACGAACCGGGGAGCTGTTTTTT
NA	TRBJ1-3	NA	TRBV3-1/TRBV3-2	CASSPKGQGRRGNTIYF	TGTGCCAGCAGCCCGAAGGGGCAGGGCCGACGAGGAAACACCATATATTTT
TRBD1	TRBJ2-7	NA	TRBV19	CASSIRTVPGQSMEQYF	TGTGCCAGTAGTATTCGTACTGTCCCGGGACAGTCTATGGAGCAGTACTTC
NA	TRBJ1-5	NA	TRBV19	CASSPGLPQPQHF	TGTGCCAGTAGCCCAGGCTTACCTCAGCCCCAGCATTTT